This entry is about one TCR beta chain. Authors' methods: Nucleated cell number was recorded as an estimate derived from reference gene primer amplification. Repertoires were generated with immunoSEQ multiplex PCR, while TCRdb's copy carries only in-frame clones and drops some. The DNA was the basis for D and trimming; V, J and clone size are from that table. Among under 250,000 clones listed, around 86% were seen once. This sample is part of a study of blood T cell repertoires in COVID-19. Whole-study context: There were acute and convalescent COVID-19 samples, and they came from the United States, Italy and Spain. Nucleic acid was either cDNA or gDNA, and it came from T cells, B-cell-depleted T cells, or PBMCs.

Material: peripheral blood. The TCR originated in a man aged 55-75 years who had recovered from COVID-19.

CDR3 sequence reads: CASSQPRTGSGNTIYF. Written as DNA, the CDR3 is TGTGCCAGCAGCCAACCCCGGACAGGCTCTGGAAACACCATATATTTT. The chain carries TRBV3-1 (or the pseudogene TRBV3-2) and TRBJ1-3; 7 bases match TRBD1. The CDR3 is 16 amino acids. Per germline, CDR1 LGHDT and CDR2 YNNKEL (reference sequence). The J segment lost 0 bases and the V segment lost 2 bases, leaving 4 bases of the junction unmatched.